This TCR beta chain is drawn from a study of beta chain features in type 1 diabetes. In the study overall: Examination of sorted cells across all samples involved approximately 100,000,000 cells. Notes on the study in general: Reduced insertions and increased deletions marked VDJ junctions in type 1 diabetes patients.

The investigators reverse transcribed all of the isolated RNA, so they sequenced expressed TCRB transcripts. Sequencing of naive, central memory and regulatory T cell samples gave an average of about 3.9 million reads. Sequenced by immunoSEQ multiplex PCR; TCRdb stores in-frame clones only, minus some. Here the sample spans over 500,000 clones, roughly 16% being singletons. There are a few counts of this clone. Its specificity is unknown. CDR1 and CDR2 from the germline V gene are LNHDA and SQIVND (reference sequence). CDR3 length equals 14 residues. The ends lost 10 bases at V and 5 bases at J; junction bases unmatched: 9. Every sorted population was more than 98% pure.

The chain links TRBV19 to TRBJ2-3; 10 positions agree with TRBD1. Sequencing was carried out using naive CD4+ T cells from blood. The sequence was obtained from a man aged 18 to 30 in good health. The CDR3 DNA reads TGTGCCACCAAGACAGGGGGCGTAGGAGATACGCAGTATTTT. The encoded protein is CATKTGGVGDTQYF.